This T cell receptor (beta chain) was found in a study of PD-1 blockade in classical Hodgkin lymphoma (dated by TCRdb to 2018 to 2021). In terms of the full investigation: Nivolumab dosing was 3 mg/kg intravenously every 2 weeks, continuing until either disease progression or unacceptable toxicity. The study used CyTOF and TCR beta sequencing to define a peripheral blood immune signature of response to PD-1 blockade in classical Hodgkin lymphoma. What the authors observed across the whole study: Patients starting nivolumab less than 1 year after ASCT had lower diversity and were excluded from later analyses to avoid confounding by immune reconstitution. The study was restricted to a single clinical trial cohort, and the causes of repertoire differences, possibly disease activity or prior therapy, were left undefined. Baseline TCR diversity was reported to be lower in newly diagnosed patients than in healthy donors and to be lower still in relapsed/refractory patients. Trial patients with a complete response had baseline diversity similar to that of newly diagnosed patients, while partial responders and progressors had significantly lower diversity. A significant rise by C4D1 was seen in CD4+ but not CD8+ TCR diversity (p=0.0027 vs p=0.16), with the rise being most apparent in complete responders (p=0.02).

V loses 2 bases of germline sequence and J loses 5 bases, and the interval between the two ends is 15 bases. The germline V gene (reference sequence) provides CDR1 SEHNR and CDR2 FQNEAQ. Taken from cysteine to phenylalanine, the CDR3 has 15 residues. CDR3 DNA is the only sequence kept; it has 45 bases, read in frame from the first base. Read against the paper, the sample's time point label means: cycle 2 day 1 (C2D1) of nivolumab. Every trial patient had relapsed after autologous stem cell transplantation, and cohorts A, B and C differed in prior brentuximab vedotin exposure. The trial cohort was composed of approximately 56 patients with relapsed/refractory classical Hodgkin lymphoma, for whom complete response, partial response or progressive disease was recorded as best overall response. In the multi-cohort phase II CheckMate 205 trial, trial patients received single-agent nivolumab. An independent review committee assessed best overall response by applying the 2007 International Working Group response criteria. Trial PBMCs were collected immediately before nivolumab initiation (C1D1) and during therapy at cycle 2 day 1 and cycle 4 day 1. Peripheral blood was collected in 8 mL Vacutainer Cell Preparation Tubes, from which PBMCs were isolated by centrifugation and then cryopreserved.

To note about this clone: Which antigen it targets is not known. The record has no base qualities; no much larger clone is one base away.

The Qiagen DNeasy kit was used to extract genomic DNA both from unsorted PBMCs and from the negatively selected CD4+ and CD8+ fractions. Amplification of TCR beta CDR3 regions was done by immunoSEQ multiplex PCR with primers that anneal to V and J segments. Amplification bias was minimized using a synthetic immune receptor repertoire, and residual bias was removed computationally after sequencing. Under the source paper's analysis protocol: Repertoire diversity was quantified as the Shannon entropy index using custom Python scripts. The unsorted, CD4+ and CD8+ repertoires were each analyzed separately, with the exception of combined analyses, where CD4+ and CD8+ sequences were merged in silico. Clonal expansion was defined as at least a 2-fold frequency increase after treatment relative to C1D1, with a pseudocount of 0.5 for undetected baseline clones. Clones with 0 or 1 copy at C1D1 were classified as singleton clones, and clones with 2 or more copies were classified as non-singleton clones. By matching protein sequences in sorted samples from the same patient, clones expanded in unsorted samples were annotated as CD4+, CD8+ or unknown. Wilcoxon tests on paired samples were used to test diversity changes from C1D1 to C4D1. TCRdb holds this immuneACCESS table with in-frame rearrangements only. Some clones are missing; in checked studies, unresolved V genes explain under half, and the rest has no known cause. From that table come the V and J calls and clone size; the DNA was used to work out D and trimming. The sample yields tens of thousands of clones; just under 75% were counted once. Roughly 16% of the sample is taken by the ten largest.

The chain joins TRBV7-9 to TRBJ2-5; the D segment is perhaps TRBD1 or TRBD2, each sharing 6 matched bases. The sample here was peripheral blood mononuclear cells (PBMCs), taken before the second cycle of nivolumab. The sequence was collected from a human donor with classical Hodgkin lymphoma. For the CDR3, the sequence is CASSLWGAQGETQYF. The DNA is as follows: TGTGCCAGCAGCTTATGGGGGGCGCAGGGTGAGACCCAGTACTTC.